The 31 T cell receptor beta chains below all came from one sample that was sequenced in a study of CD8+ T cells in alopecia areata listed by TCRdb under 2018. Library generation was performed with the immunoSEQ multiplex PCR assay. RNA was extracted from all samples and reverse transcribed into cDNA, which served as template for TCR sequencing. Drawn from immuneACCESS, this table holds only the in-frame rearrangements with V and J called that TCRdb kept. Clones are partly lost; checked studies trace under half to an unresolved V gene and leave the rest unexplained. For this sample the table gives 50,000 to 70,000 clones, of which 40% to 50% were detected only once. Of the sample, roughly half is held by the ten largest clones. Sequencing used NKG2D-low CD8+ T cells sorted from blood. Read against the paper, the sample's cell subset or site label means: sorted CD8+ NKG2D-low blood T cells. Source of these receptors: a human donor with alopecia areata.

This clone was detected only a few times. The chain couples TRBV7-9 to TRBJ2-7; D gene unclear. The CDR3 is made up of 12 amino acids. Between the trimmed V and J ends, which lost 8 bases and 6 bases, there was a span of 14 bases. CDR1 SEHNR and CDR2 FQNEAQ come from the germline V gene (reference sequence). The CDR3 nucleotides read TGTGCCAGCCTTGACTGGAGCGCCGAGCAGTACTTC. Protein: CASLDWSAEQYF.

The gene calls are TRBV7-8 and TRBJ2-7; 11 bases fit TRBD2. The CDR3 runs to 15 residues. Germline values: CDR1 SGHVS, CDR2 FQNEAQ. Germline trimming cut 2 bases from V and 6 bases from J; bases unmatched to any gene: 6. This CDR3 is CASSLSTSGRGEQYF. The CDR3 DNA reads TGTGCCAGCAGCTTATCAACTAGCGGGAGAGGCGAGCAGTACTTC.

Many counts were recorded for this clone. This sequence joins TRBV27 and TRBJ1-1, with D possibly being TRBD1 (6 bases). The CDR3 length is 13 residues. Germline V lookup: CDR1 MNHEY, CDR2 SMNVEV (reference sequence). Trimming pared 8 bases from V and 3 bases from J, leaving 13 bases between. CDR3 sequence reads: CASRWTVYTEAFF. In DNA form, the CDR3 reads TGTGCCAGCCGATGGACAGTCTACACTGAAGCTTTCTTT.

The chain employs TRBV29-1 and TRBJ2-1, with 14 bases that match TRBD2. With V trimmed by 2 bases and J by 6 bases, 9 bases remained unmatched. Germline-derived CDR1 and CDR2 are SQVTM and ANQGSEA. This CDR3 comprises 17 residues. This CDR3 is CSVECPGLAGVGNEQFF. In nucleotides, the CDR3 is TGCAGCGTTGAATGCCCGGGACTAGCGGGAGTTGGCAATGAGCAGTTCTTC.

V gene TRBV30 combines with J gene TRBJ2-1; TRBD2 agrees at 7 bases. V lost 3 bases to trimming and J lost 12 bases; unmatched junction nucleotides: 14. Germline V lookup: CDR1 GTSNPN, CDR2 SVGIG (reference sequence). The CDR3 runs 14 residues. The CDR3 nucleotides are TGTGCCTGGAGCGGGGCGGGGGACTATACACGGCAGTTCTTC. It encodes CAWSGAGDYTRQFF.

The chain links TRBV2 to TRBJ2-1, with D possibly matching TRBD2 (6 bases). Trimming shortened V by 8 bases and J by 1 base, and 12 bases separated the two germline ends. Germline assignment: CDR1 SNHLY and CDR2 FYNNEI. The length of the CDR3 is 14 residues. The CDR3 loop is CASQPGLSYNEQFF. In DNA, the CDR3 is TGTGCCAGCCAACCGGGACTGTCCTACAATGAGCAGTTCTTC.

V gene TRBV15 combines with J gene TRBJ2-3, with 8 bases that match TRBD2. With 4 bases clipped from V and 1 base from J, the junction kept 7 bases outside the gene matches. CDR3 length: 16 residues. Germline V lookup: CDR1 LNHNV, CDR2 YYDKDF (reference sequence). The CDR3 bases are TGTGCCACCAGCAAAGCCGGGGGGGCCGGCACAGATACGCAGTATTTT. Its protein is CATSKAGGAGTDTQYF.

The rearrangement uses TRBV30 and TRBJ1-1; D possibly corresponds to TRBD1 (6 bases). This CDR3 has 13 residues. Between the trimmed V and J ends, which lost 2 bases and 12 bases, there was a span of 19 bases. Per the germline V gene, CDR1 is GTSNPN and CDR2 is SVGIG (reference sequence). The DNA for the CDR3 is TGTGCCTGGAGTCATAACCCTGGGACAAAAACTTTCTTT. This codes for CAWSHNPGTKTFF. The whole variable domain, filled in from reference TRBV30 and TRBJ1-1, reads SQTIHQWPATLVQPVGSPLSLECTVEGTSNPNLYWYRQAAGRGLQLLFYSVGIGQISSEVPQNLSASRPQDRQFILSSKKLLLSDSGFYLCAWSHNPGTKTFFGQGTRLTVV.

This clone was seen ten or more times. The V gene is TRBV6-4, the J gene TRBJ1-1, with a possible D match to TRBD1 (5 bases). CDR3 length equals 14 residues. The V and J ends lost 6 bases and 3 bases respectively, with 14 bases between them. Per the germline V gene, CDR1 is MRHNA and CDR2 is SNTAGT. The CDR3: CASRQEPGYTEAFF. CDR3 DNA: TGTGCCAGCAGGCAAGAACCAGGGTACACTGAAGCTTTCTTT.

The chain combines TRBV7-9 with TRBJ2-7, with TRBD2 matching 7 bases. Per the germline V gene, CDR1 is SEHNR and CDR2 is FQNEAQ (reference sequence). The CDR3 loop spans 15 amino acids. Trimming took 5 bases from V and 0 from J; bases not matched to a gene: 7. The CDR3 nucleotides are TGTGCCAGCAGCCAAGCCCAGCGGGGCTCCTACGAGCAGTACTTC. This sequence encodes CASSQAQRGSYEQYF.

This chain uses TRBV4-1 with TRBJ2-5, with TRBD2 identical over 7 bases. This CDR3 is 16 amino acids long. Germline V lookup: CDR1 MGHRA, CDR2 YSYEKL. V gave up 0 bases and J gave up 2 bases; unmatched junction bases: 6. Written as DNA, the CDR3 is TGCGCCAGCAGCCAAGATTGGGGGGGTGATCAAGAGACCCAGTACTTC. It encodes CASSQDWGGDQETQYF.

This clone occurred a few times. The chain employs TRBV19 and TRBJ1-2; 9 bases map to TRBD1. V gave up 6 bases and J gave up 8 bases; unmatched junction bases: 4. Per germline, CDR1 LNHDA and CDR2 SQIVND (reference sequence). The CDR3 runs to 12 residues. CDR3 region: CASSTGGQGYTF. CDR3 bases: TGTGCCAGTAGCACAGGGGGCCAAGGCTACACCTTC. The whole variable domain, filled in from reference TRBV19 and TRBJ1-2, reads DGGITQSPKYLFRKEGQNVTLSCEQNLNHDAMYWYRQDPGQGLRLIYYSQIVNDFQKGDIAEGYSVSREKKESFPLTVTSAQKNPTAFYLCASSTGGQGYTFGSGTRLTVV.

This chain joins TRBV5-1 and TRBJ2-5; TRBD2 might be the D (6 bases). The CDR3 contains 15 residues. Trimming cost V 3 bases and J 5 bases, with 17 bases left between them. Germline-derived CDR1 and CDR2 are SGHRS and YFSETQ. This CDR3 reads CASSYGTPKGETQYF. In DNA, the CDR3 is TGCGCCAGCAGCTACGGGACTCCTAAGGGGGAGACCCAGTACTTC.

This clone was detected a few times. The V gene is TRBV7-9, the J gene TRBJ1-2; D not certain. Germline loops: CDR1 SEHNR, CDR2 FQNEAQ (reference sequence). V lost 4 bases, J lost 2 bases, and 14 bases lay in between. The CDR3 spans 15 residues. The CDR3 bases are TGTGCCAGCAGCTCGTACCGGGAACAGAACTATGGCTACACCTTC. This gives the protein CASSSYREQNYGYTF. Combining the CDR3 with reference TRBV7-9 and TRBJ1-2 gives the whole variable domain DTGVSQNPRHKITKRGQNVTFRCDPISEHNRLYWYRQTLGQGPEFLTYFQNEAQLEKSRLLSDRFSAERPKGSFSTLEIQRTEQGDSAMYLCASSSYREQNYGYTFGSGTRLTVV.

This chain links TRBV27 with TRBJ2-3; D call uncertain. Trimming left V 5 bases short and J 2 bases short, with 8 bases between. This CDR3 is built from 13 residues. Germline V gives CDR1 MNHEY, CDR2 SMNVEV (reference sequence). The CDR3 here is CASSLRHTDTQYF. The CDR3 nucleotides are TGTGCCAGCAGTCTAAGACACACAGATACGCAGTATTTT.

This chain connects TRBV28 to TRBJ1-1; D gene ambiguous. The CDR3 is 12 residues long. CDR1 is MDHEN and CDR2 is SYDVKM in the germline V gene. Between the trimmed V and J ends, which lost 2 bases and 4 bases, there was a span of 5 bases. The CDR3 DNA reads TGTGCCAGCAGTTTACCGGGCACTGAAGCTTTCTTT. It specifies CASSLPGTEAFF.

CDR3 DNA: TGTGCCAGCAGTTCCCTAAAGGGTCGCGGCACTGAAGCTTTCTTT. As protein: CASSSLKGRGTEAFF. The chain employs TRBV6-6 and TRBJ1-1; D uncertain. Germline lookup yields CDR1 MNHNY and CDR2 SVGAGI (reference sequence). The CDR3 consists of 15 residues. V lost 4 bases to trimming and J lost 4 bases, with 16 bases between them.

V gene TRBV7-9 combines with J gene TRBJ2-7; TRBD2 matches 8 bases. V was pared by 1 base and J by 2 bases, with 7 bases of the junction left unmatched. The V gene's germline CDR1 is SEHNR and CDR2 FQNEAQ (reference sequence). The CDR3 sequence is 16 residues long. The CDR3 loop reads CASSLDRGRLAYEQYF. CDR3 nucleotide sequence: TGTGCCAGCAGCTTAGATCGCGGGAGGCTAGCCTACGAGCAGTACTTC.

This clone was detected only a few times. CDR3 sequence: CASSEDQETQYF. The DNA for the CDR3 is TGTGCCAGCAGCGAAGATCAAGAGACCCAGTACTTC. J is TRBJ2-5 and V is TRBV9; D call uncertain. The germline V gene encodes CDR1 SGDLS and CDR2 YYNGEE. This CDR3 region has 12 residues. Trimming shortened V by 3 bases and J by 2 bases, and 5 bases separated the two germline ends. Full variable domain (rest looked up from reference TRBV9 and TRBJ2-5): DSGVTQTPKHLITATGQRVTLRCSPRSGDLSVYWYQQSLDQGLQFLIQYYNGEERAKGNILERFSAQQFPDLHSELNLSSLELGDSALYFCASSEDQETQYFGPGTRLLVL.

The V and J genes are TRBV7-3 and TRBJ2-2; the match to TRBD1 covers 12 bases. V lost 7 bases to trimming and J lost 7 bases; unmatched junction nucleotides: 7. CDR1 is SGHTA, CDR2 FQGTGA, per germline. The CDR3 is 15 amino acids. DNA for the CDR3: TGTGCCAGCACCTTGGGGACAGGGGGCTTCGGGGAGCTGTTTTTT. This gives the protein CASTLGTGGFGELFF.

The gene calls are TRBV29-1 and TRBJ2-7, with D perhaps TRBD1 (5 bases). V was cut by 2 bases and J by 2 bases, with 19 bases left in between. The CDR3 is 16 residues long. The germline V gene has CDR1 SQVTM and CDR2 ANQGSEA. The CDR3: CSVESGQGRSPYEQYF. The CDR3 DNA sequence: TGCAGCGTTGAATCAGGGCAAGGCAGGTCTCCCTACGAGCAGTACTTC.

This sequence joins TRBV4-3 and TRBJ2-7; the D is unclear. Germline CDR1 and CDR2: LGHNA and YSLEER. The CDR3 spans 16 residues. Trimming took 0 bases from V and 4 from J, leaving 16 bases between them. This CDR3 reads CASSQEVGQPLYEQYF. The DNA of the CDR3 is TGCGCCAGCAGCCAAGAGGTAGGGCAGCCACTTTACGAGCAGTACTTC.

This clone was seen at least ten times. The same CDR3 is also encoded by other DNA sequences in this sample. V usage is TRBV2 and J usage is TRBJ2-7, with D unresolved. Per germline, CDR1 SNHLY and CDR2 FYNNEI. Deletions cut 3 bases from V and 0 bases from J, with 9 bases between. This CDR3 has 14 amino acids. CDR3 nucleotide sequence: TGTGCCAGCAGTGAGACGGTCACCTCCTACGAGCAGTACTTC. As protein: CASSETVTSYEQYF.

Only a few counts were recorded for this clone. This chain links TRBV29-1 with TRBJ2-5; TRBD1 or TRBD2 may be the D gene (5 bases each). The assigned J gene may be wrong: the sequence end matches TRBJ2-7 better. This CDR3 is 13 amino acids long. Germline assignment: CDR1 SQVTM and CDR2 ANQGSEA. CDR3 sequence reads: CSAEGRAPYEQYF. CDR3 sequence (DNA): TGCAGCGCCGAGGGCAGGGCCCCCTACGAGCAGTACTTC.

V and J are TRBV10-3 and TRBJ2-1; D ambiguous. V lost 3 bases to trimming and J lost 4 bases, with 1 base between them. The CDR3 contains 11 residues. Germline lookup yields CDR1 ENHRY and CDR2 SYGVKD. The DNA of the CDR3 is TGTGCCATCAGTGAATACAATGAGCAGTTCTTC. Translating it yields CAISEYNEQFF.

The genes are TRBV4-3 and TRBJ2-3; D not certain. V lost 0 bases to trimming and J lost 0 bases, with 7 bases between them. Germline V gene lookup returns CDR1 LGHNA and CDR2 YSLEER. There are 15 residues in the CDR3. CDR3 sequence (DNA): TGCGCCAGCAGCCAAGATTGGGATAGCACAGATACGCAGTATTTT. The encoded protein is CASSQDWDSTDTQYF.

The genes are TRBV5-6 and TRBJ2-1, with 9 bases fitting TRBD1. Germline V gene lookup returns CDR1 SGHDT and CDR2 YYEEEE. The CDR3 runs 15 residues. With V trimmed by 4 bases and J by 2 bases, 4 bases remained unmatched. In DNA, the CDR3 is TGTGCCAGCAGCGTCCGGGACAGGGCCTACAATGAGCAGTTCTTC. Amino acids: CASSVRDRAYNEQFF.

This clone was found a few times. The rearrangement uses TRBV19 and TRBJ2-5; 8 nucleotides line up with TRBD1. Trimming at V came to 5 bases and at J to 0 bases, leaving 5 bases not matched to a gene. The CDR3 is 15 amino acids. CDR1 is LNHDA and CDR2 is SQIVND in the germline V gene (reference sequence). CDR3 coding DNA: TGTGCCAGTAGTCCTCGGACAGGGCACCAAGAGACCCAGTACTTC. Translated, it gives CASSPRTGHQETQYF.

The chain couples TRBV5-4 to TRBJ1-2; the D is unclear. The ends were cut back, 2 bases at V and 7 bases at J, with 6 bases in the middle. In germline, CDR1 is SGHNT, CDR2 YYREEE (reference sequence). There are 11 residues in the CDR3. CDR3 sequence: CASSFGVGYTF. In nucleotides, the CDR3 is TGTGCCAGCAGCTTTGGGGTTGGCTACACCTTC.

This clone was detected once. This chain uses TRBV4-3 with TRBJ2-1; a possible D gene is TRBD1 (6 bases). Per the germline V gene, CDR1 is LGHNA and CDR2 is YSLEER. The CDR3 length is 16 residues. Trimming took 1 base from V and 4 from J, leaving 14 bases between them. For the CDR3, the DNA is TGCGCCAGCAGCCAAGCTCCACAGGGACCTTACAATGAGCAGTTCTTC. Protein sequence: CASSQAPQGPYNEQFF.

The chain carries TRBV9 and TRBJ2-6; D remains ambiguous. Germline-derived CDR1 and CDR2 are SGDLS and YYNGEE. The CDR3 runs 14 residues. The ends were cut back, 0 bases at V and 6 bases at J, with 7 bases in the middle. CDR3 residues: CASSVVEVANVLTF. In DNA, the CDR3 is TGTGCCAGCAGCGTAGTAGAGGTGGCCAACGTCCTGACTTTC.